One T cell receptor (beta chain) is described in this entry. Sequencing was performed with immunoSEQ multiplex PCR; in TCRdb, only in-frame clones are kept and a portion is missing. This table holds some 630,000 clones, approximately 75% found once. Germline values: CDR1 WSHSY, CDR2 SAAADI. The CDR3 length is 14 residues. V lost 3 bases to trimming and J lost 4 bases, with 13 bases between them. The sample comes from a study of shared clonotypes between healthy human individuals. The TCR sequence derives from a woman aged 30 to 39 in good health. Specimen: memory CD4+ T cells sorted from blood. Subset of the sample: CD45RA-negative fraction. The chain recombines TRBV10-2 with TRBJ2-7; D uncertain. The CDR3 region has the DNA TGCGCCAGCAGTGAAGTTCCCCCGAAATACGAGCAGTACTTC. It translates to CASSEVPPKYEQYF.